This T cell receptor (beta chain) was identified in a study of cytomegalovirus exposure and HLA in healthy donors. Overall study: For the approximately 360 genotyped donors, 65% to 90% fell within the Caucasian-associated ancestry cluster.

Researchers ran the PCR with 60 Vbeta and 13 Jbeta primers. Here immunoSEQ multiplex PCR was the method, and the copy in TCRdb shows in-frame clones only, minus some. The table lists roughly 200,000 clones, around 80% of them singletons. The CDR3 loop spans 19 amino acids. From germline, CDR1 is SGHTA and CDR2 FQGNSA. V dropped 2 bases and J dropped 2 bases, with 23 bases sitting between them. The specimen sequenced was PBMCs. This TCR came from a young woman in good health and CMV-seropositive. The chain is built from TRBV7-2 and TRBJ2-3; D might be TRBD1 (6 bases). The CDR3 here is CASSLQRGIRGRYTDTQYF. DNA of the CDR3: TGTGCCAGCAGCTTACAGAGGGGGATACGTGGGCGCTACACAGATACGCAGTATTTT.